The 5 T cell receptor beta chains presented below share a single source sample, sequenced in a study of blood T cells in healthy people across ages. Together with a sample-barcoded 5' primer, a J-beta primer mix was included in a second PCR lasting roughly 6 to 12 cycles. TCRdb ran MiXCR on the 5' RACE reads and lists one entry per CDR3 protein. The sample lists approximately 1.5 million distinct CDR3 sequences, less than 45% seen once, with 4% in the top ten. Sequenced input: blood. Receptors were obtained from a woman aged 18-29 years in good health.

This clonotype was picked up a small number of times. The CDR3 DNA is TGTGCCAGCGGACTAGCGGGACGTGAGACCCAGTACTTC. It codes for CASGLAGRETQYF. J is TRBJ2-5 and V is TRBV28; 12 positions match TRBD2. The CDR3 sequence is 13 residues long. Trimming cost V 8 bases and J 5 bases; bases outside gene matches: 3. The V gene's germline CDR1 is MDHEN and CDR2 SYDVKM.

The chain employs TRBV6-2 or TRBV6-3 and TRBJ2-3, with 8 positions matching TRBD2. Germline V gene sequence: CDR1 MNHEY, CDR2 SVGEGT. V shed 8 bases, J shed 6 bases, and the junction held 13 bases outside the gene matches. The CDR3 length is 15 residues. CDR3 loop: CASLAGTSFTDTQYF. Written as DNA, the CDR3 is TGTGCCAGCCTGGCGGGGACTAGTTTTACGGATACGCAGTATTTT.

V is TRBV24-1 and J is TRBJ2-1, with D unresolved. The V and J ends lost 0 bases and 6 bases respectively, with 5 bases between them. The CDR3 extends over 13 amino acids. Germline values: CDR1 KGHDR, CDR2 SFDVKD. CDR3 loop: CATSDLNSNEQFF. Written as DNA, the CDR3 is TGTGCCACCAGTGATTTGAACAGCAATGAGCAGTTCTTC.

This clonotype turned up a few times. The V and J genes are TRBV5-6 and TRBJ1-2; the D is unclear. Deletions cut 2 bases from V and 8 bases from J, with 10 bases between. Germline loops: CDR1 SGHDT, CDR2 YYEEEE. CDR3 length: 12 amino acids. This CDR3 is CASSFDAYGYTF. In nucleotides, the CDR3 is TGTGCCAGCAGCTTCGATGCCTACGGCTACACCTTC.

This sequence joins TRBV5-1 and TRBJ2-1, with D maybe TRBD2 (7 bases). Germline CDR1 and CDR2: SGHRS and YFSETQ. V was clipped by 6 bases and J by 8 bases, with 21 bases between them. The CDR3 is 15 residues long. The CDR3 here is CASKKGGGARDEQFF. CDR3 nucleotide sequence: TGCGCCAGCAAAAAGGGAGGGGGGGCCAGGGATGAGCAGTTCTTC.